This T cell receptor (beta chain) was recovered during a study of spatial heterogeneity in lung cancer. Time point reported: sample taken at primary tumor resection. Unsorted tumor, nontumor lung tissue or cryopreserved PBMC supplied the whole RNA. In TCRdb, the 5' RACE reads were re-called with MiXCR into one record per CDR3 protein. The top ten clones hold roughly 39% of a sample with about 92,000 distinct CDR3 sequences, about 12% of them seen once. Looked up from germline, CDR1 is SGHRS and CDR2 is YFSETQ. The CDR3 spans 17 residues. Deletions cut 2 bases from V and 0 bases from J, with 12 bases between. This clonotype was picked up many times.

V is TRBV5-1 and J is TRBJ2-6, with D perhaps TRBD1 (6 bases). This clonotype was sampled from a male donor with early-stage non-small cell lung cancer. The specimen comprised PBMCs, sampled at surgery. For the CDR3, the DNA is TGCGCCAGCAGCTTCGTGGGGGCGACCTCTGGGGCCAACGTCCTGACTTTC. This sequence encodes CASSFVGATSGANVLTF.